The T cell receptor beta chain under discussion was sequenced for a study of T cells in Graves' hyperthyroidism and ophthalmopathy. This clonotype was counted a single time. The target antigen is unknown. General observations from the study: The blood repertoire included most of the expanded thyroid clonotypes above 0.001. Before onset, ophthalmopathy was predicted by the model a median roughly 6.4 months earlier.

The CDR3 is 14 amino acids. Germline lookup yields CDR1 DFQATT and CDR2 SNEGSKA (reference sequence). V gave up 2 bases and J gave up 10 bases; unmatched junction bases: 10. Amplified regions were TCR beta CDR3 sequences from RNA transcripts. Initially, a first-round RT-PCR of the TCR CDR3 employed the HTBI primer set. Each CDR3 protein gets one entry after TCRdb re-called the multiplex PCR reads with MiXCR. The sample shows roughly 400,000 distinct CDR3 sequences, approximately 14% of them seen only once. Exclusions: uncontrolled infection, other autoimmune disease, pregnancy, lactation. The chain carries TRBV20-1 and TRBJ2-1; 8 bases are a match to TRBD2. The sequencing sample was made of blood. The TCR sequence derives from a woman younger than 30 with Graves' hyperthyroidism that later progressed to Graves' ophthalmopathy. The CDR3 reads CSARSGGPRGEQFF. The CDR3 coding sequence is TGCAGTGCTAGATCGGGAGGGCCCCGGGGGGAGCAGTTCTTC.